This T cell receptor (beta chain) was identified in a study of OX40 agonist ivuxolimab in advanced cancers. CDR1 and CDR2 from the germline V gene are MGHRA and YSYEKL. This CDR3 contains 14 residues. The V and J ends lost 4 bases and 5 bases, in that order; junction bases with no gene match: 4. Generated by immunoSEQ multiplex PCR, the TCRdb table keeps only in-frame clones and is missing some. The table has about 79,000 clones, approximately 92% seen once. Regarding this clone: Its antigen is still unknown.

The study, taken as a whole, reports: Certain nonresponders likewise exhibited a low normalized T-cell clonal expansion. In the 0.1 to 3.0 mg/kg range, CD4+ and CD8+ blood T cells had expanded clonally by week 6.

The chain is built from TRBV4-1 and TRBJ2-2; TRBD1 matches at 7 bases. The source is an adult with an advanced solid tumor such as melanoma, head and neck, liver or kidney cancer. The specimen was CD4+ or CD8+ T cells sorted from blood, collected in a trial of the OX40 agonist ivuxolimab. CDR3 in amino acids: CASSRNRGTGELFF. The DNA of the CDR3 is TGCGCCAGCAGCCGTAACAGGGGAACCGGGGAGCTGTTTTTT.